This T cell receptor (beta chain) was sequenced for a study of T cells in Graves' hyperthyroidism and ophthalmopathy. On the study more broadly: Peripheral blood samples were taken at initial diagnosis, prior to any treatment.

Hyperthyroidism was newly diagnosed in patients aged 18 to 65 (duration under 2 months). This clonotype was detected ten times or more. Amplification targeted TCR beta CDR3 regions from RNA transcripts. The HTBI primer set drove a first-round RT-PCR of the TCR CDR3. MiXCR was run by TCRdb on the multiplex PCR reads, yielding one entry per CDR3 protein. The sample comprises 350,000 to 450,000 distinct CDR3 sequences, around 14% of which are singletons, and 11% rests with the top ten. The V gene end was trimmed by 0 bases and the J gene end by 2 bases; junction bases not matched to a gene: 13. The length of the CDR3 is 20 residues. Germline V gene sequence: CDR1 SGHVS, CDR2 FQNEAQ.

The V and J genes are TRBV7-8 and TRBJ2-3; 11 nucleotides match TRBD2. This TCR was recovered from a woman aged 55-70 years with Graves' hyperthyroidism. Material for sequencing was blood. CDR3 residues: CASSLALAGGRAGLTDTQYF. The DNA of the CDR3 is TGTGCCAGCAGCTTAGCGTTAGCGGGAGGGCGCGCGGGTCTCACAGATACGCAGTATTTT.